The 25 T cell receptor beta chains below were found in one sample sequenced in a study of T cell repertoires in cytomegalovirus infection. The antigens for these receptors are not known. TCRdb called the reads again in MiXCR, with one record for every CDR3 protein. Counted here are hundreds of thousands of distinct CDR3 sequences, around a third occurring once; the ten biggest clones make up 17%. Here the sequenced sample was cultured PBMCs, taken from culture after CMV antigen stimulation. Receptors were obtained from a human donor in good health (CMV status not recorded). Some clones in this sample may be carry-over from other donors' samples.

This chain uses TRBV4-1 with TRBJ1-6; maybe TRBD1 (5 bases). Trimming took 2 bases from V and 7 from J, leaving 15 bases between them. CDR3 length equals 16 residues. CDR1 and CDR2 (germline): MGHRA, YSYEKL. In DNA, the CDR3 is TGCGCCAGCAGCCAAAAATCGGCAGGGAACAATTCACCCCTCCACTTT. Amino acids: CASSQKSAGNNSPLHF.

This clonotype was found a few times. The CDR3 region is CASSITGRAYNEQFF. The CDR3 DNA is TGTGCCAGTAGTATAACAGGGCGAGCCTACAATGAGCAGTTCTTC. This sequence joins TRBV19 and TRBJ2-1; possibly TRBD1 for D (6 bases). The CDR3 is 15 amino acids. CDR1 is LNHDA, CDR2 SQIVND, per germline (reference sequence). Trimming took off 2 bases at V and 2 bases at J, with 10 bases between the two ends.

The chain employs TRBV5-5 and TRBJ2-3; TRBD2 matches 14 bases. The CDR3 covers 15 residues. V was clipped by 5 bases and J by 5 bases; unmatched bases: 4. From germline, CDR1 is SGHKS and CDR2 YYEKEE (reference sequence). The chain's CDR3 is CASRGLAGVGDTQYF. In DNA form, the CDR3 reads TGTGCCAGCAGGGGACTAGCGGGAGTAGGAGATACGCAGTATTTT.

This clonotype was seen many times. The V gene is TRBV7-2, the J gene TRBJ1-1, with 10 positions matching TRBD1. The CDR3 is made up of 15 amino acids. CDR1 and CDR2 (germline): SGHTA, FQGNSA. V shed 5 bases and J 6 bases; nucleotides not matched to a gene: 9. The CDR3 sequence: CASSEGQGVWSEAFF. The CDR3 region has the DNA TGTGCCAGCAGCGAAGGACAGGGGGTTTGGTCTGAAGCTTTCTTT.

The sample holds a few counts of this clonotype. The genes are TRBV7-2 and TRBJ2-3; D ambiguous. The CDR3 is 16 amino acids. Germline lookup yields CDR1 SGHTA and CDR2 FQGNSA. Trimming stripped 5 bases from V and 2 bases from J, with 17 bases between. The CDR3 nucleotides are TGTGCCAGCAGCCTCCGTCCGGCAACCATCACAGATACGCAGTATTTT. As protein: CASSLRPATITDTQYF.

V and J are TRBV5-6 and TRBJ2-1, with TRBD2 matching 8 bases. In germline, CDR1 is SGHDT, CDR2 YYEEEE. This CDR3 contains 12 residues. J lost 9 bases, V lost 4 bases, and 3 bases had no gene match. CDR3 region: CASSRGGTEQFF. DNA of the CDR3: TGTGCCAGCAGCCGGGGGGGGACTGAGCAGTTCTTC.

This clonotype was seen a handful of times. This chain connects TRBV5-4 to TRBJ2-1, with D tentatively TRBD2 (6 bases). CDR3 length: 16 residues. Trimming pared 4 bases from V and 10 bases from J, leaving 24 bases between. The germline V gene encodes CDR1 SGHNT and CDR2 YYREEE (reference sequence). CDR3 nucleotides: TGTGCCAGCAGCCACACGGGACTTGGTCTTGGGATCGAGCAGTTCTTC. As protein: CASSHTGLGLGIEQFF.

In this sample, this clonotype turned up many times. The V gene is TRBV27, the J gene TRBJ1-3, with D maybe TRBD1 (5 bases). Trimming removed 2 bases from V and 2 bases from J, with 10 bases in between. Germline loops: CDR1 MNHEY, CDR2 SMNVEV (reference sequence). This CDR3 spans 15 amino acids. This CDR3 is CASSLKGFAGNTIYF. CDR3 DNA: TGTGCCAGCAGTTTAAAGGGGTTCGCTGGAAACACCATATATTTT.

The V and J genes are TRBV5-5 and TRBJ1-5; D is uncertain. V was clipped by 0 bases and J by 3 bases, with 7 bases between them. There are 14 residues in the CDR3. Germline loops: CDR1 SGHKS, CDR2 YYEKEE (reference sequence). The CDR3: CASSLDVLNQPQHF. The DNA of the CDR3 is TGTGCCAGCAGCTTGGACGTACTCAATCAGCCCCAGCATTTT.

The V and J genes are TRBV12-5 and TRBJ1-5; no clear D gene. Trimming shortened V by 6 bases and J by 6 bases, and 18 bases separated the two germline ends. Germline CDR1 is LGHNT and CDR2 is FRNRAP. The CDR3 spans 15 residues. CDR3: CASGRYDLERQPQHF. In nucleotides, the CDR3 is TGTGCTAGTGGCCGCTACGACCTCGAGCGTCAGCCCCAGCATTTT. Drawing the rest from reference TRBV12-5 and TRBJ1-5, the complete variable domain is DARVTQTPRHKVTEMGQEVTMRCQPILGHNTVFWYRQTMMQGLELLAYFRNRAPLDDSGMPKDRFSAEMPDATLATLKIQPSEPRDSAVYFCASGRYDLERQPQHFGDGTRLSIL.

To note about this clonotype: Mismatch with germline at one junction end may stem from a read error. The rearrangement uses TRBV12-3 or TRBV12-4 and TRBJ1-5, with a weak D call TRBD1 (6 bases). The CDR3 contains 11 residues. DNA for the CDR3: TGTGCCAGCAGGTCTACAGGGCTGGAAACTTTT. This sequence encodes CASRSTGLETF.

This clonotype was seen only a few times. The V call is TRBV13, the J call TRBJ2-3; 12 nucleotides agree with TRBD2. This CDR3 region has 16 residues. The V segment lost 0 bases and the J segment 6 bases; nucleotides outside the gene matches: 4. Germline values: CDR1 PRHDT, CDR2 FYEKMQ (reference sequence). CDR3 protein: CASSLGLTSGSDTQYF. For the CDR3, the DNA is TGTGCCAGCAGCTTAGGTTTGACTAGCGGGAGTGATACGCAGTATTTT.

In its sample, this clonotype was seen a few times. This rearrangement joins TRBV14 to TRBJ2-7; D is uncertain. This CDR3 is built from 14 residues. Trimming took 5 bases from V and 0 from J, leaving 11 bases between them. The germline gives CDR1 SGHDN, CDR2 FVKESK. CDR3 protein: CASSKWGSSYEQYF. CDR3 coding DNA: TGTGCCAGCAGCAAATGGGGAAGCTCCTACGAGCAGTACTTC.

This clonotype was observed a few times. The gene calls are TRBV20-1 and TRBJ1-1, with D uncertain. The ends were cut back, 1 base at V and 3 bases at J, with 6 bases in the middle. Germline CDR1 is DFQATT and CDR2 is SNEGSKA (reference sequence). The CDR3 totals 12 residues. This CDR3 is CSARGSDTEAFF. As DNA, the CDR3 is TGCAGTGCTAGAGGGTCGGACACTGAAGCTTTCTTT.

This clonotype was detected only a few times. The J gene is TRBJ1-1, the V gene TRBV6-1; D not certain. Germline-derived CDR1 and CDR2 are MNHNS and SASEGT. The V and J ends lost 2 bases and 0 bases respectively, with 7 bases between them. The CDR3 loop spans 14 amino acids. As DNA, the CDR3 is TGTGCCAGCAGTGAACCAGGTTTGAACACTGAAGCTTTCTTT. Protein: CASSEPGLNTEAFF.

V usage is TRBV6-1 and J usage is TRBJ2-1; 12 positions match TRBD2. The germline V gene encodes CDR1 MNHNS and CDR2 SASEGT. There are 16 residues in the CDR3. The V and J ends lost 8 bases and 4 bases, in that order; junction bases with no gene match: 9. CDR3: CASGTSGPQGYNEQFF. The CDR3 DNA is TGTGCCAGCGGGACTAGCGGGCCTCAGGGGTACAATGAGCAGTTCTTC.

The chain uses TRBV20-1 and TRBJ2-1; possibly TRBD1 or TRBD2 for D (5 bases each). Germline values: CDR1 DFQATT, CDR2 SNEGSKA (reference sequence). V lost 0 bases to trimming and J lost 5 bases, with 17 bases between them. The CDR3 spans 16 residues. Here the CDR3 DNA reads TGCAGTGCTAGAGATCCCGTTTCGGGACCAAACAATGAGCAGTTCTTC. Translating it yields CSARDPVSGPNNEQFF.

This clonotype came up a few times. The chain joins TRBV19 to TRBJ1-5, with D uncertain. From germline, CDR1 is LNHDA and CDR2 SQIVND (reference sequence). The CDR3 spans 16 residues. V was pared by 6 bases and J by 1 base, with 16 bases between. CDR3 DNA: TGTGCCAGTAGATCCCCTCTGGAAAAGAGCAATCAGCCCCAGCATTTT. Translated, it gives CASRSPLEKSNQPQHF.

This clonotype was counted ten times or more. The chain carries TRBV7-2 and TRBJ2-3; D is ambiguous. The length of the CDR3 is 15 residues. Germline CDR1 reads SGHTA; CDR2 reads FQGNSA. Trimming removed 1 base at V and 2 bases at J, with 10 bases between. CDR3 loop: CASSLEGFFTDTQYF. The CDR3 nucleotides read TGTGCCAGCAGCTTAGAGGGATTCTTCACAGATACGCAGTATTTT.

In nucleotides, the CDR3 is TGTGCCAGCAGCTTAGGGGCGGGAGAGAGGGATGAGCAGTTCTTC. Translation gives CASSLGAGERDEQFF. The rearrangement links TRBV11-3 to TRBJ2-1; TRBD2 matches 7 bases. The J segment lost 8 bases and the V segment lost 1 base, leaving 8 bases of the junction unmatched. Germline CDR1 is SGHNT and CDR2 is YENEEA. This CDR3 spans 15 amino acids.

As DNA, the CDR3 is TGTGCCAGCAGTACTTACCAGGGAACCGGGGAGCTGTTTTTT. It yields the protein CASSTYQGTGELFF. V usage is TRBV25-1 and J usage is TRBJ2-2, with D perhaps matching TRBD1 (5 bases). Deletions cut 5 bases from V and 5 bases from J, with 12 bases between. Germline CDR1 and CDR2: MGHDK and SYGVNS. The CDR3 is 14 residues long.

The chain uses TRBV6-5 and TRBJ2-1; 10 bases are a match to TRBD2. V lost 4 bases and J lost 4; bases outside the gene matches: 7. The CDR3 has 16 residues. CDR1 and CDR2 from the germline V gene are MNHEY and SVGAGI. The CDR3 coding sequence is TGTGCCAGCAGTTCCTCCAAGCGGGAGGGTTACAATGAGCAGTTCTTC. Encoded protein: CASSSSKREGYNEQFF.

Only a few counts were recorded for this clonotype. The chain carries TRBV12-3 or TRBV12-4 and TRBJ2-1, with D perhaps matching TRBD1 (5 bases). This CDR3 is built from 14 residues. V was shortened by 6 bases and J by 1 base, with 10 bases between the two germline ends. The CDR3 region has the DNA TGTGCCAGCAGCGCTGACAGATCCTACAATGAGCAGTTCTTC. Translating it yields CASSADRSYNEQFF.

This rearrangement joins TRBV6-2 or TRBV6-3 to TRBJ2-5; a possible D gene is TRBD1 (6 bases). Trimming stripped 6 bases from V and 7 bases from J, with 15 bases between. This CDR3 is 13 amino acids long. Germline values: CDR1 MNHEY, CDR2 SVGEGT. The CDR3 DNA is TGTGCCAGCAGCTCGACAGGCCCCTCGACCCAGTACTTC. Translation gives CASSSTGPSTQYF.

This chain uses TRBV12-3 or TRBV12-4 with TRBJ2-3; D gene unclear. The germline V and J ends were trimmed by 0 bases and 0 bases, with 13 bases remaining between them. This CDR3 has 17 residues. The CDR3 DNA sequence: TGTGCCAGCAGTTTAGCGCTTAGGATCCTTAGCACAGATACGCAGTATTTT. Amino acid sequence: CASSLALRILSTDTQYF.